One T cell receptor beta chain is described in this entry. These data are taken from a study of blood T cell repertoires in COVID-19. Whole-study context: Italy, Spain and the United States were the sources of the convalescent and acute COVID-19 samples.

Only in-frame clones appear in the TCRdb table, and some are missing; sequencing was by immunoSEQ multiplex PCR. The table shows 150,000 or so clones, with approximately 90% occurring only once. CDR3 size: 13 residues. Germline loops: CDR1 SGHRS, CDR2 YFSETQ. V lost 3 bases, J lost 4 bases, and 8 bases lay in between. The participants were between roughly 18 and 89 years old and came from about two dozen US areas. The study assigned cohorts using participant-reported clinical history. The chain uses TRBV5-1 and TRBJ1-5; D unclear. The origin of this receptor is a woman in her 40s who had been exposed to COVID-19. The sequenced sample consisted of PBMCs or T cells enriched from blood (not recorded which). In DNA form, the CDR3 reads TGCGCCAGCAGCTACGGCGGGAATCAGCCCCAGCATTTT. Protein: CASSYGGNQPQHF.